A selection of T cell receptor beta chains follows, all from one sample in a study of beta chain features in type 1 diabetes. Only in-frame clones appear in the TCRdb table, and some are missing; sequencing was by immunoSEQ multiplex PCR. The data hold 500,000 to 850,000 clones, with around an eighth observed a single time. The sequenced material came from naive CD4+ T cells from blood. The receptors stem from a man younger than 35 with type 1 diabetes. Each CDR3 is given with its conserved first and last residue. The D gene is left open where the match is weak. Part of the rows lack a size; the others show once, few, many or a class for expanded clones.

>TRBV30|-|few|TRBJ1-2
CAWRTGGYTF
TGTGCCTGGAGGACGGGGGGCTACACCTTC
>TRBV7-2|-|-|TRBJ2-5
CASSLVFQETQYF
TGTGCCAGCAGCTTAGTTTTTCAAGAGACCCAGTACTTC
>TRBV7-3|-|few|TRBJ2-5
CASSPRPAAGETQYF
TGTGCCAGCAGCCCCCGGCCAGCGGCTGGGGAGACCCAGTACTTC
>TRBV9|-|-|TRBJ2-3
CASSVPSGLPTDTQYF
TGTGCCAGCAGCGTACCCTCGGGACTCCCTACAGATACGCAGTATTTT
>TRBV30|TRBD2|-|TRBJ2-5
CAWSGSGGETQYF
TGTGCCTGGAGTGGGTCGGGAGGGGAGACCCAGTACTTC
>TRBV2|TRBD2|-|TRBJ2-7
CASSGPTSGLGEQYF
TGTGCCAGCAGTGGCCCGACTAGCGGTTTGGGCGAGCAGTACTTC
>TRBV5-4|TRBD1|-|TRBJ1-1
CASSSRQGLEAFF
TGTGCCAGCAGCTCTCGACAGGGTTTGGAAGCTTTCTTT
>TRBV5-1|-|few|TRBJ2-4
CASSLGYSPNIQYF
TGCGCCAGCAGCTTGGGGTATTCCCCAAACATTCAGTACTTC
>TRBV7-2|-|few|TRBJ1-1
CASSFGGIATEAFF
TGTGCCAGCAGCTTTGGGGGGATCGCCACTGAAGCTTTCTTT
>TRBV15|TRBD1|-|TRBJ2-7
CATSRRQGGAEQYF
TGTGCCACCAGCCGGCGACAGGGTGGCGCCGAGCAGTACTTC
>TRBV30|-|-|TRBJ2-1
CAWNGGPSYNEQFF
TGTGCCTGGAATGGCGGACCTTCCTACAATGAGCAGTTCTTC
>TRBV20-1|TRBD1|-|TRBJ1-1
CSARGTGSAFF
TGCAGTGCTAGGGGGACAGGGTCAGCTTTCTTT
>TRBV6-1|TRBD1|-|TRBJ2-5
CASSEGTGEETQYF
TGTGCCAGCAGTGAGGGGACAGGTGAAGAGACCCAGTACTTC
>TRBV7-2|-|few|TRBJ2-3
CASSFPGRVTDTQYF
TGTGCCAGCAGCTTTCCCGGGCGGGTCACAGATACGCAGTATTTT
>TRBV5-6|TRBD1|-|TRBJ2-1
CASTLDRNSYNEQFF
TGTGCCAGCACCCTGGACAGGAACTCCTACAATGAGCAGTTCTTC
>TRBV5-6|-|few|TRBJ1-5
CASSPSLDQPQHF
TGTGCCAGCAGCCCTTCGTTGGATCAGCCCCAGCATTTT
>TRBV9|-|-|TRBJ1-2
CASSAQDNYGYTF
TGTGCCAGCAGCGCTCAAGATAACTATGGCTACACCTTC
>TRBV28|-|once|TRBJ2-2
CASRGPGGELFF
TGTGCCAGCAGGGGGCCCGGCGGGGAGCTGTTTTTT
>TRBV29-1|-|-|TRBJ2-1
CSAARGSGYNEQFF
TGCAGCGCCGCCCGGGGATCCGGCTACAATGAGCAGTTCTTC
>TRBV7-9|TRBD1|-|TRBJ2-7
CASSSDRVREQYF
TGTGCCAGCAGCTCGGACAGGGTGCGCGAGCAGTACTTC
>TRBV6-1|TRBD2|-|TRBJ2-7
CASSPTGGSANEQYF
TGTGCCAGCAGTCCGACGGGCGGGAGTGCCAACGAGCAGTACTTC
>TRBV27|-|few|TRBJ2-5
CASSLQGHQETQYF
TGTGCCAGCAGTCTGCAGGGTCACCAAGAGACCCAGTACTTC
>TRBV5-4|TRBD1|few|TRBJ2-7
CASSLITGGAYEQYF
TGTGCCAGCAGCTTGATAACAGGGGGCGCCTACGAGCAGTACTTC
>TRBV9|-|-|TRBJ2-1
CASSVTDGAYNEQFF
TGTGCCAGCAGCGTAACCGACGGTGCTTACAATGAGCAGTTCTTC
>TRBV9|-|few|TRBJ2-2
CARKTNSGELFF
TGTGCCCGCAAAACAAATTCCGGGGAGCTGTTTTTT
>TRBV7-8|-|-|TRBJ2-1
CASSSYRGPHYNEQFF
TGTGCCAGCAGCTCATACCGGGGGCCCCACTACAATGAGCAGTTCTTC
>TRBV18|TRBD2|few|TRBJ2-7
CASSRTSGVTYEQYF
TGTGCCAGCTCACGGACTAGCGGGGTGACCTACGAGCAGTACTTC
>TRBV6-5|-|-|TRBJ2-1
CASSSEGRVLGDEQFF
TGTGCCAGCAGTTCCGAGGGACGTGTTCTGGGGGATGAGCAGTTCTTC
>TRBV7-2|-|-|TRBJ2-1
CASSLAGAYNEQFF
TGTGCCAGCAGCTTAGCGGGGGCCTACAATGAGCAGTTCTTC
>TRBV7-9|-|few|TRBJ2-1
CASSLIGMAGNEQFF
TGTGCCAGCAGCTTGATCGGGATGGCGGGAAACGAGCAGTTCTTC
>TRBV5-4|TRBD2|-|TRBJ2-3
CASSRYSGGAVDTQYF
TGTGCCAGCAGCAGATATAGCGGGGGGGCTGTGGATACGCAGTATTTT
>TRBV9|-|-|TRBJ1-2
CASSVEFEVRDVSNYGYTF
TGTGCCAGCAGCGTAGAATTCGAGGTTCGGGACGTTTCTAACTATGGCTACACCTTC
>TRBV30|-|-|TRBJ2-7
CALGVGYEQYF
TGTGCTCTTGGAGTGGGGTACGAGCAGTACTTC
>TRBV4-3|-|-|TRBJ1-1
CASSQGVNTEAFF
TGCGCCAGCAGCCAAGGGGTAAACACTGAAGCTTTCTTT
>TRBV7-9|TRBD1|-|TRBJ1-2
CASSLGQGELGYTF
TGTGCCAGCAGCTTAGGACAGGGGGAATTAGGCTACACCTTC
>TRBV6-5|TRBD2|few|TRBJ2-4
CASRRGRAAKNIQYF
TGTGCCAGCAGGCGCGGGAGAGCGGCCAAAAACATTCAGTACTTC
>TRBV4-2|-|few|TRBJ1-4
CASRPESANEKLFF
TGTGCCAGCAGACCGGAGTCGGCTAATGAAAAACTGTTTTTT
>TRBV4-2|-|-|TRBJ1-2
CASSQEEGRDNYGYTF
TGTGCCAGCAGCCAAGAGGAGGGACGGGATAACTATGGCTACACCTTC
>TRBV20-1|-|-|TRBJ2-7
CSAGTYEQYF
TGCAGTGCTGGGACATACGAGCAGTACTTC
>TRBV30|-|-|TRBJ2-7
CAWSRLDYEQYF
TGTGCCTGGAGTAGACTGGACTACGAGCAGTACTTC
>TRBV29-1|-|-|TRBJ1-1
CSVARVNTEAFF
TGCAGCGTTGCCCGGGTGAACACTGAAGCTTTCTTT
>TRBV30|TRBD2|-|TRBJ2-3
CAWSVLRTSGRQGRGTDTQYF
TGTGCCTGGAGTGTACTTAGGACTAGCGGGAGACAGGGTCGCGGCACAGATACGCAGTATTTT
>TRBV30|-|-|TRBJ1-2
CAWSVRSGRYGYTF
TGTGCCTGGAGTGTTCGCTCAGGTCGCTATGGCTACACCTTC
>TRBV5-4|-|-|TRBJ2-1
CASSAAYNEQFF
TGTGCCAGCAGCGCCGCCTACAATGAGCAGTTCTTC
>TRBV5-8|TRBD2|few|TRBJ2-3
CASSLGLAGDTDTQYF
TGTGCCAGCAGCTTGGGCCTAGCGGGGGACACAGATACGCAGTATTTT
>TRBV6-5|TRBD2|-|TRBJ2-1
CASSSSGGRQFF
TGTGCCAGCAGTTCCAGCGGGGGACGGCAGTTCTTC
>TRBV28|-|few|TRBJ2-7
CASTGNYEQYF
TGTGCCAGCACCGGGAACTACGAGCAGTACTTC
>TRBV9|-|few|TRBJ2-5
CASSVDGRGETQYF
TGTGCCAGCAGCGTAGACGGTCGCGGGGAGACCCAGTACTTC
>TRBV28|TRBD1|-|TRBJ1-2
CASSPGTDYGYTF
TGTGCCAGCAGCCCTGGGACAGATTATGGCTACACCTTC
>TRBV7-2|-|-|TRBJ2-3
CASSFPAQSWVDTQYF
TGTGCCAGCAGCTTCCCGGCACAGAGTTGGGTAGATACGCAGTATTTT
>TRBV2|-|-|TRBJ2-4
CASSGAAEMLDF
TGTGCCAGCTCTGGGGCGGCGGAGATGTTGGACTTC